This is a list of T cell receptor beta chains from one sample in a study of lymphopenia after photon versus proton radiotherapy. The method was immunoSEQ multiplex PCR; TCRdb's version includes in-frame clones alone and lacks a portion of them. The repertoire holds around 15,000 clones, with approximately 90% as singletons. Sample: peripheral blood, taken from a patient treated with proton-based radiotherapy. These TCRs come from a woman in her sixties with cholangiocarcinoma. Some clones in this sample may be carry-over from other donors' samples. Both conserved end residues are part of each CDR3. D genes are given only for firm matches. Clone size, where shown, is once, few, many, or a class for clones that have expanded.

clone_size: NA; d_call: NA; v_call: TRBV5-1; cdr3_length: 12; j_call: TRBJ1-4; cdr3_aa: CASSSGNEKLFF; cdr3_nt: TGCGCCAGCAGTTCGGGTAATGAAAAACTGTTTTTT
clone_size: once; d_call: NA; v_call: TRBV28; cdr3_length: 15; j_call: TRBJ2-7; cdr3_aa: CASSTQLKGSYEQYF; cdr3_nt: TGTGCCAGCAGTACCCAATTGAAGGGGTCCTACGAGCAGTACTTC
clone_size: NA; d_call: NA; v_call: TRBV5-8; cdr3_length: 13; j_call: TRBJ1-5; cdr3_aa: CASSLDMNQPQHF; cdr3_nt: TGTGCCAGCAGCTTGGACATGAATCAGCCCCAGCATTTT
clone_size: NA; d_call: NA; v_call: TRBV27; cdr3_length: 16; j_call: TRBJ2-2; cdr3_aa: CASASRNAANTGELFF; cdr3_nt: TGTGCCAGCGCCTCTAGAAACGCGGCGAACACCGGGGAGCTGTTTTTT
clone_size: once; d_call: NA; v_call: TRBV19; cdr3_length: 15; j_call: TRBJ1-2; cdr3_aa: CASTNIGGQLYGYTF; cdr3_nt: TGTGCCAGTACAAACATAGGGGGTCAACTCTATGGCTACACCTTC
clone_size: NA; d_call: NA; v_call: TRBV11-3; cdr3_length: 13; j_call: TRBJ1-4; cdr3_aa: CASSLRRGEKLFF; cdr3_nt: TGTGCCAGCAGCTTAAGAAGGGGTGAAAAACTGTTTTTT
clone_size: NA; d_call: NA; v_call: TRBV5-1; cdr3_length: 13; j_call: TRBJ1-1; cdr3_aa: CASRTQMNTEAFF; cdr3_nt: TGCGCCAGCCGGACACAAATGAACACTGAAGCTTTCTTT
clone_size: once; d_call: TRBD2; v_call: TRBV2; cdr3_length: 14; j_call: TRBJ2-5; cdr3_aa: CASRLLAGRETQYF; cdr3_nt: TGTGCCAGCAGATTACTAGCGGGGAGAGAGACCCAGTACTTC
clone_size: medium-sized; d_call: NA; v_call: TRBV19; cdr3_length: 12; j_call: TRBJ1-1; cdr3_aa: CASIKLGSEAFF; cdr3_nt: TGTGCCAGTATCAAGCTCGGTTCTGAAGCTTTCTTT
clone_size: NA; d_call: NA; v_call: TRBV11-2; cdr3_length: 14; j_call: TRBJ2-7; cdr3_aa: CASSEVVGSYEQYF; cdr3_nt: TGTGCCAGCAGCGAGGTGGTCGGGTCCTACGAGCAGTACTTC
clone_size: NA; d_call: NA; v_call: TRBV21-1; cdr3_length: 16; j_call: TRBJ1-6; cdr3_aa: CASPHGGHSYNSPLHF; cdr3_nt: TGTGCCAGTCCCCATGGGGGTCACTCCTATAATTCACCCCTCCACTTT
clone_size: NA; d_call: TRBD1; v_call: TRBV18; cdr3_length: 15; j_call: TRBJ2-7; cdr3_aa: CASSEGALGPYEQYF; cdr3_nt: TGTGCCAGCTCAGAGGGGGCGTTGGGACCATACGAGCAGTACTTC
clone_size: NA; d_call: NA; v_call: TRBV6-1; cdr3_length: 13; j_call: TRBJ1-3; cdr3_aa: CASSPKPEDTIYF; cdr3_nt: TGTGCCAGCAGTCCCAAGCCCGAGGACACCATATATTTT
clone_size: NA; d_call: TRBD1; v_call: TRBV7-6; cdr3_length: 15; j_call: TRBJ2-5; cdr3_aa: CASSLAGTGGETQYF; cdr3_nt: TGTGCCAGCAGCTTAGCAGGGACAGGGGGCGAGACCCAGTACTTC
clone_size: NA; d_call: TRBD1; v_call: TRBV5-1; cdr3_length: 16; j_call: TRBJ2-7; cdr3_aa: CASSLVVGTGDNEQYF; cdr3_nt: TGCGCCAGCAGCTTGGTTGTTGGGACAGGGGATAACGAGCAGTACTTC
clone_size: NA; d_call: NA; v_call: TRBV2; cdr3_length: 14; j_call: TRBJ1-5; cdr3_aa: CASSSSSSGQPQHF; cdr3_nt: TGTGCCAGTTCTTCGTCCTCCTCGGGTCAGCCCCAGCATTTT
clone_size: NA; d_call: TRBD1; v_call: TRBV10-3; cdr3_length: 16; j_call: TRBJ1-1; cdr3_aa: CAISGRDRVSNTEAFF; cdr3_nt: TGTGCCATCAGTGGAAGGGACAGGGTTTCGAACACTGAAGCTTTCTTT
clone_size: NA; d_call: NA; v_call: TRBV19; cdr3_length: 14; j_call: TRBJ1-4; cdr3_aa: CASSALGGGEKLFF; cdr3_nt: TGTGCCAGTAGTGCCTTGGGGGGAGGTGAAAAACTGTTTTTT
clone_size: NA; d_call: NA; v_call: TRBV6-6; cdr3_length: 14; j_call: TRBJ1-5; cdr3_aa: CATSPAKPNQPQHF; cdr3_nt: TGTGCCACATCCCCGGCCAAGCCAAATCAGCCCCAGCATTTT
clone_size: NA; d_call: NA; v_call: TRBV29-1; cdr3_length: 14; j_call: TRBJ2-1; cdr3_aa: CSVDSSAIYNEQFF; cdr3_nt: TGCAGCGTTGATTCTAGCGCAATCTACAATGAGCAGTTCTTC
clone_size: NA; d_call: TRBD1; v_call: TRBV19; cdr3_length: 16; j_call: TRBJ1-1; cdr3_aa: CASREDRWDLRNGAFF; cdr3_nt: TGTGCCAGTAGGGAGGACAGGTGGGACTTGAGGAATGGGGCTTTCTTT
clone_size: NA; d_call: NA; v_call: TRBV5-4; cdr3_length: 15; j_call: TRBJ2-7; cdr3_aa: CASSSGGGGPLEQYF; cdr3_nt: TGTGCCAGCAGCTCAGGAGGGGGAGGGCCGTTAGAGCAGTACTTC
clone_size: NA; d_call: TRBD2; v_call: TRBV13; cdr3_length: 13; j_call: TRBJ2-2; cdr3_aa: CASTREGGGELFF; cdr3_nt: TGTGCCAGCACCCGGGAGGGTGGCGGGGAGCTGTTTTTT
clone_size: NA; d_call: NA; v_call: TRBV27; cdr3_length: 13; j_call: TRBJ1-2; cdr3_aa: CASSLWTGYGYTF; cdr3_nt: TGTGCCAGCAGCCTTTGGACTGGCTATGGCTACACCTTC
clone_size: NA; d_call: TRBD1; v_call: TRBV27; cdr3_length: 17; j_call: TRBJ1-1; cdr3_aa: CASSFLGAQGVNTEAFF; cdr3_nt: TGTGCCAGCAGTTTCCTGGGGGCACAGGGGGTGAACACTGAAGCTTTCTTT
clone_size: NA; d_call: TRBD1; v_call: TRBV11-2; cdr3_length: 15; j_call: TRBJ1-1; cdr3_aa: CASSSPGTVNTEAFF; cdr3_nt: TGTGCCAGCAGCTCCCCCGGGACAGTTAACACTGAAGCTTTCTTT
clone_size: NA; d_call: NA; v_call: TRBV7-6; cdr3_length: 14; j_call: TRBJ2-5; cdr3_aa: CASSLVFNQETQYF; cdr3_nt: TGTGCCAGCAGCTTAGTTTTCAACCAAGAGACCCAGTACTTC
clone_size: once; d_call: TRBD1; v_call: TRBV9; cdr3_length: 15; j_call: TRBJ1-1; cdr3_aa: CASSVAGTGKDEAFF; cdr3_nt: TGTGCCAGCAGCGTAGCTGGGACAGGGAAGGATGAAGCTTTCTTT
clone_size: NA; d_call: TRBD1; v_call: TRBV7-8; cdr3_length: 15; j_call: TRBJ2-1; cdr3_aa: CASSTGTGTYNEQFF; cdr3_nt: TGTGCCAGCAGTACCGGGACAGGGACTTACAATGAGCAGTTCTTC
clone_size: NA; d_call: TRBD1; v_call: TRBV18; cdr3_length: 17; j_call: TRBJ2-5; cdr3_aa: CASSPPTGTAVRETQYF; cdr3_nt: TGTGCCAGCTCACCACCGACCGGGACAGCCGTCCGGGAGACCCAGTACTTC
clone_size: NA; d_call: NA; v_call: TRBV5-6; cdr3_length: 15; j_call: TRBJ2-4; cdr3_aa: CASSLGGAPKNIQYF; cdr3_nt: TGTGCCAGCAGCTTAGGGGGGGCCCCCAAAAACATTCAGTACTTC